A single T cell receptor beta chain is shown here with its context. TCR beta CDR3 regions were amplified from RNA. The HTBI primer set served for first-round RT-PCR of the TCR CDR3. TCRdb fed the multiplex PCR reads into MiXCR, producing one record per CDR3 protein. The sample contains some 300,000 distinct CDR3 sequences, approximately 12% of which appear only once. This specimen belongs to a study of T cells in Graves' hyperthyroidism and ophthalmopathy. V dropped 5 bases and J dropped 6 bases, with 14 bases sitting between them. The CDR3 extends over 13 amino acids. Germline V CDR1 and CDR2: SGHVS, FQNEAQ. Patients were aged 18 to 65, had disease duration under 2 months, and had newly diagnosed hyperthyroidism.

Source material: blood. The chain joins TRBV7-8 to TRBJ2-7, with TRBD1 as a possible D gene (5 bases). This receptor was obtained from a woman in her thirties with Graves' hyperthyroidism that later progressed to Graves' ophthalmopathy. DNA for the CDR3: TGTGCCAGCAGCCCTCAAACGGACACCGAGCAGTACTTC. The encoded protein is CASSPQTDTEQYF.